This T cell receptor (beta chain) was sequenced for a study of cytomegalovirus exposure and HLA in healthy donors. Healthy bone marrow donors made up the donor group. Primers: 60 Vbeta forward and 13 Jbeta reverse. The repertoire was sequenced with immunoSEQ multiplex PCR; TCRdb's copy has only in-frame clones and lacks some. Counted here are 130,000 or so clones, around 80% occurring once; the ten biggest clones make up 2.5% to 3.5%. This CDR3 spans 13 amino acids. Germline V lookup: CDR1 SGDLS, CDR2 YYNGEE. V lost 7 bases and J 0 bases, leaving 9 bases between the germline ends. The chain has TRBV9 and TRBJ2-3, with D maybe TRBD2 (5 bases). Specimen: PBMCs. The origin of this receptor is a woman between 18 and 29 years old in good health and CMV-seropositive. The CDR3 DNA follows: TGTGCCAGCGGAGAGGGAAGCACAGATACGCAGTATTTT. Its protein is CASGEGSTDTQYF.